What follows describes a single TCR beta chain. The junction shows a germline mismatch at one end, possibly a read error. The germline CDR1 and CDR2 sequences are LGHNA and YNFKEQ. The CDR3 length is 13 residues. The sample comes from a study of blood T cell repertoires in COVID-19. Study summary: Italy, Spain and the United States were the sources of the convalescent and acute COVID-19 samples. Nucleic acid was either cDNA or gDNA, and it came from T cells, B-cell-depleted T cells, or PBMCs.

In the authors' methods: Amplified reference gene primers provided the basis for estimating nucleated cell counts. Only in-frame clones appear in the TCRdb table, and some are missing; sequencing was by immunoSEQ multiplex PCR. V, J and clone size derive from that table, while D and trimming were established from the DNA sequence. Among 470,000 or so clones, 70% to 90% were seen once, and the ten largest hold roughly 3.2%. The gene calls are TRBV4-2 and TRBJ2-7; a possible D gene is TRBD1 (6 bases). This clonotype originated in a human donor in a cohort sampled during active COVID-19. Sequencing input: peripheral blood. CDR3 in DNA: TGTGCCAGCAGACAAGGGGGAGTTAACGAGCAGTACTTC. Residues: CASRQGGVNEQYF.